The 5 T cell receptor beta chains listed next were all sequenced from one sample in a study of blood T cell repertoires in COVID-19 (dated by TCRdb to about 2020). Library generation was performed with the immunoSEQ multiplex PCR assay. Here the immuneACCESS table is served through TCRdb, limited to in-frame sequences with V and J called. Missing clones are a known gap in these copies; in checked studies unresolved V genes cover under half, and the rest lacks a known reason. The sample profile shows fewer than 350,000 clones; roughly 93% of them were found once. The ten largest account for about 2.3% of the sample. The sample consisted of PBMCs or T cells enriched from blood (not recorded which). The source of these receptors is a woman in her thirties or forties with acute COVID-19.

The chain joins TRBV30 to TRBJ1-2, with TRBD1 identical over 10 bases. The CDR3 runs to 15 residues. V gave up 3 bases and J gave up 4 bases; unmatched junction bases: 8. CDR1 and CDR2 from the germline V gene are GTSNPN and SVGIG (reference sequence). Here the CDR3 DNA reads TGTGCCTGGAGACCTGACAGGGGGCGGTTCTATGGCTACACCTTC. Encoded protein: CAWRPDRGRFYGYTF. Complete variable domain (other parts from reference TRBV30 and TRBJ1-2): SQTIHQWPATLVQPVGSPLSLECTVEGTSNPNLYWYRQAAGRGLQLLFYSVGIGQISSEVPQNLSASRPQDRQFILSSKKLLLSDSGFYLCAWRPDRGRFYGYTFGSGTRLTVV.

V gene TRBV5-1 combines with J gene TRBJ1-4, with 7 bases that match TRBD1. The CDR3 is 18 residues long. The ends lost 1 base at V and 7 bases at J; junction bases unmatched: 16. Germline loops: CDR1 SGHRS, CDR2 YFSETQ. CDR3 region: CASSLRPQTGPGGEKLFF. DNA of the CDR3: TGCGCCAGCAGCTTGCGCCCACAGACAGGCCCAGGGGGTGAAAAACTGTTTTTT.

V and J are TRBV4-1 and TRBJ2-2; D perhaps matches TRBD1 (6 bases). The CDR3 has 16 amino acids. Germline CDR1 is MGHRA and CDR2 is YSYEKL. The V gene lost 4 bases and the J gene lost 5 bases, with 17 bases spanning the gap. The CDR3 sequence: CASSLNRELETGELFF. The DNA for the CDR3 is TGCGCCAGCAGCCTTAACAGGGAATTGGAGACCGGGGAGCTGTTTTTT.

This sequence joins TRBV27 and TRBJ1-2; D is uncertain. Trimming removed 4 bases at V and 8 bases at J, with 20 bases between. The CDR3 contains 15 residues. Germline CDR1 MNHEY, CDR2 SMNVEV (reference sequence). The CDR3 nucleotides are TGTGCCAGCAGTTCCCCCGACGGCGCGGGGTTGGGCTACACCTTC. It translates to CASSSPDGAGLGYTF.

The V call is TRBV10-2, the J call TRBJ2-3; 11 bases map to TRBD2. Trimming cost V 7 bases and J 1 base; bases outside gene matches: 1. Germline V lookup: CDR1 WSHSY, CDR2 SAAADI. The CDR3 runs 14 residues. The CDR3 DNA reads TGCGCCAGCAAGGGACTAGCGGGCACAGATACGCAGTATTTT. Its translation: CASKGLAGTDTQYF.